The entry that follows covers one TCR beta chain sequence. Authors' methods: From reference gene primer amplification, estimates of nucleated cell counts were derived. Sequencing used immunoSEQ multiplex PCR; TCRdb keeps in-frame clones, though not all of them. That table is the source of V, J and clone size, and D and trimming were worked out from the DNA. The sample lists 150,000 to 190,000 clones, about 79% seen once, with over 8% in the top ten. The record originates from a study of blood T cell repertoires in COVID-19. CDR1 is MNHEY and CDR2 is SVGEGT in the germline V gene. This CDR3 spans 14 amino acids. Trimming left V 4 bases short and J 6 bases short, with 15 bases between.

The chain is built from TRBV6-2 or TRBV6-3 and TRBJ1-1, with unresolved D. The material sequenced was peripheral blood. The clonotype comes from a woman aged 45-59 years with acute or convalescent COVID-19. The CDR3 loop is CASSSPWSGAEAFF. The CDR3 DNA reads TGTGCCAGCAGTTCCCCTTGGTCGGGAGCTGAAGCTTTCTTT.